This T cell receptor beta chain was retrieved from a study of blood T cell repertoires in COVID-19. Some clones are missing from TCRdb's copy, which holds only in-frame ones; the method was immunoSEQ multiplex PCR. Of about 350,000 clones in the sample, roughly nine tenths were seen once. The CDR3 has 19 residues. Per germline, CDR1 WSHSY and CDR2 SAAADI. The V segment lost 6 bases and the J segment 3 bases; nucleotides outside the gene matches: 18. The source is a woman aged 60-75 years with COVID-19, enrolled during active disease. The chain combines TRBV10-2 with TRBJ2-5; 11 bases are shared with TRBD2. Sequenced sample: peripheral blood. This CDR3 is CASRRGLAGSNRGEETQYF. The CDR3 coding sequence is TGCGCCAGCAGGAGAGGACTAGCGGGTTCTAACCGGGGGGAAGAGACCCAGTACTTC.